The 20 T cell receptor beta chains given below trace back to one sample, sequenced in a study of technical replicates of blood from a handful of donors. Profiled with immunoSEQ multiplex PCR; TCRdb holds only in-frame clones, not every one. The table includes more than 75,000 clones, roughly 94% detected once. The sequencing sample was made of T cells isolated from PBMCs. Every receptor here comes from a human donor in good health.

The chain joins TRBV6-1 to TRBJ2-7, with 9 positions matching TRBD2. This CDR3 has 14 amino acids. Per germline, CDR1 MNHNS and CDR2 SASEGT. Trimming cost V 7 bases and J 1 base; bases outside gene matches: 5. CDR3 protein: CASKWTSASYEQYF. CDR3 bases: TGTGCCAGCAAATGGACTAGCGCATCCTACGAGCAGTACTTC.

With respect to this clone: At the DNA level, this CDR3 is encoded by other sequences in the same sample as well. The chain links TRBV7-3 to TRBJ1-1; possible D gene TRBD1, 5 bases. Germline V gene data show CDR1 as SGHTA and CDR2 as FQGTGA. The CDR3 is 13 residues long. V lost 5 bases to trimming and J lost 4 bases, with 11 bases between them. The CDR3 loop is CASSPGGGTEAFF. The CDR3 DNA reads TGTGCCAGCAGCCCCGGGGGGGGCACTGAAGCTTTCTTT.

The rearrangement links TRBV18 to TRBJ2-1, with 7 bases aligning to TRBD1. The length of the CDR3 is 15 residues. V gave up 3 bases and J gave up 5 bases; unmatched junction bases: 7. Germline assignment: CDR1 KGHSH and CDR2 LQKENI. CDR3 in amino acids: CASSPDGQVNNEQFF. CDR3 coding DNA: TGTGCCAGCTCACCTGACGGACAGGTGAACAATGAGCAGTTCTTC. The whole variable domain, remainder taken from reference TRBV18 and TRBJ2-1, is NAGVMQNPRHLVRRRGQEARLRCSPMKGHSHVYWYRQLPEEGLKFMVYLQKENIIDESGMPKERFSAEFPKEGPSILRIQQVVRGDSAAYFCASSPDGQVNNEQFFGPGTRLTVL.

The rearrangement uses TRBV5-1 and TRBJ1-2; D is unclear. V lost 1 base, J lost 7 bases, and 11 bases lay in between. The CDR3 covers 13 residues. Germline lookup yields CDR1 SGHRS and CDR2 YFSETQ. This chain's CDR3 is CASSLSRESGYTF. DNA of the CDR3: TGCGCCAGCAGCTTGTCAAGGGAGAGTGGCTACACCTTC.

The chain combines TRBV18 with TRBJ2-6; 8 positions agree with TRBD1. Germline V CDR1 and CDR2: KGHSH, LQKENI. Germline trimming cut 3 bases from V and 0 bases from J; bases unmatched to any gene: 7. The CDR3 is 18 amino acids. The CDR3 DNA is TGTGCCAGCTCACCGAATCAGGGGGCTTACTCTGGGGCCAACGTCCTGACTTTC. Residues: CASSPNQGAYSGANVLTF.

CDR3 sequence reads: CASSLSPGREGYTF. CDR3 coding DNA: TGCGCCAGCAGCTTGTCACCAGGGCGTGAAGGCTACACCTTC. This chain connects TRBV5-1 to TRBJ1-2; weak D call: TRBD1 (5 bases). V shed 1 base and J shed 8 bases, with 15 bases lying between them. This CDR3 is built from 14 residues. Germline-derived CDR1 and CDR2 are SGHRS and YFSETQ.

This CDR3 reads CSVDRQVGTEAFF. The CDR3 DNA follows: TGCAGCGTTGACCGACAGGTAGGCACTGAAGCTTTCTTT. V and J are TRBV29-1 and TRBJ1-1; TRBD1 is a possible D gene (6 bases). V gave up 3 bases and J gave up 4 bases, with 12 bases separating them. The CDR3 is 13 residues long. Germline V gene sequence: CDR1 SQVTM, CDR2 ANQGSEA.

This CDR3 is CASRGGPPGGFGNEQFF. Here the CDR3 DNA reads TGTGCCAGCAGGGGGGGCCCACCGGGGGGGTTTGGGAATGAGCAGTTCTTC. This chain connects TRBV6-4 to TRBJ2-1; 8 bases align to TRBD2. V gave up 6 bases and J gave up 7 bases; unmatched junction bases: 17. Germline V lookup: CDR1 MRHNA, CDR2 SNTAGT. The CDR3 totals 17 residues.

This clone was seen once. This rearrangement joins TRBV18 to TRBJ2-3, with 8 bases matching TRBD1. Looked up from germline, CDR1 is KGHSH and CDR2 is LQKENI. The V segment lost 6 bases and the J segment 6 bases; nucleotides outside the gene matches: 5. The CDR3 spans 13 residues. The CDR3 sequence is CASSQTGVDTQYF. DNA of the CDR3: TGTGCCAGCTCCCAGACAGGGGTGGATACGCAGTATTTT. Filled out from reference TRBV18 and TRBJ2-3, the complete variable domain reads NAGVMQNPRHLVRRRGQEARLRCSPMKGHSHVYWYRQLPEEGLKFMVYLQKENIIDESGMPKERFSAEFPKEGPSILRIQQVVRGDSAAYFCASSQTGVDTQYFGPGTRLTVL.

A few counts support this clone. The chain is built from TRBV2 and TRBJ1-1; D remains unclear. This CDR3 has 12 amino acids. The germline V gene has CDR1 SNHLY and CDR2 FYNNEI. V was cut by 6 bases and J by 2 bases, with 7 bases left in between. CDR3 region: CASRRSNTEAFF. The CDR3, as DNA: TGTGCCAGCAGACGGTCAAACACTGAAGCTTTCTTT.

The chain uses TRBV19 and TRBJ1-5; D is possibly TRBD1 (6 bases). V was trimmed by 2 bases and J by 10 bases, leaving 21 bases between them. From germline, CDR1 is LNHDA and CDR2 SQIVND (reference sequence). This CDR3 spans 16 amino acids. The CDR3 loop is CASSIRDPDRRIPQHF. The CDR3 nucleotides read TGTGCCAGTAGTATAAGGGATCCAGACAGGCGCATACCCCAGCATTTT.

The J gene is TRBJ2-7, the V gene TRBV27; TRBD2 aligns across 8 bases. The V gene's germline CDR1 is MNHEY and CDR2 SMNVEV (reference sequence). J lost 1 base, V lost 3 bases, and 5 bases had no gene match. This CDR3 has 15 amino acids. The DNA of the CDR3 is TGTGCCAGCAGTTTGAGCCTAGCGGGTTCCTACGAGCAGTACTTC. As protein: CASSLSLAGSYEQYF.

This rearrangement joins TRBV27 to TRBJ2-5; 8 bases match TRBD2. Germline lookup yields CDR1 MNHEY and CDR2 SMNVEV (reference sequence). The CDR3 spans 13 residues. J was trimmed by 6 bases and V by 4 bases; bases with no gene match: 4. The CDR3 loop is CASSSGLAQTQYF. The CDR3 bases are TGTGCCAGCAGTTCCGGACTAGCCCAGACCCAGTACTTC.

The chain recombines TRBV5-1 with TRBJ2-1; possible D gene TRBD2, 7 bases. The CDR3 runs to 16 residues. Trimming removed 0 bases at V and 2 bases at J, with 12 bases between. The germline gives CDR1 SGHRS, CDR2 YFSETQ. CDR3 amino acids: CASSLDEGGPYNEQFF. The DNA of the CDR3 is TGCGCCAGCAGCTTGGACGAGGGGGGGCCCTACAATGAGCAGTTCTTC.

Here the CDR3 DNA reads TGTGCCAGCTCACCCCTTAGCACAGATACGCAGTATTTT. It is translated as CASSPLSTDTQYF. The chain links TRBV18 to TRBJ2-3, with D uncertain. From germline, CDR1 is KGHSH and CDR2 LQKENI. The CDR3 extends over 13 amino acids. V gave up 3 bases and J gave up 0 bases, with 4 bases separating them.

The J gene is TRBJ2-1, the V gene TRBV6-1; 9 bases fit TRBD2. V was clipped by 1 base and J by 6 bases; unmatched bases: 13. Germline loops: CDR1 MNHNS, CDR2 SASEGT. This CDR3 has 18 residues. This CDR3 is CASSEEDSGSSGTNEQFF. DNA for the CDR3: TGTGCCAGCAGTGAAGAGGATAGCGGGAGCTCTGGGACCAATGAGCAGTTCTTC.

CDR3 DNA: TGTGCCATCAGTGAGATAACAACGGGGGATAACACTGAAGCTTTCTTT. Residues: CAISEITTGDNTEAFF. The J gene is TRBJ1-1, the V gene TRBV10-3, with D maybe TRBD1 (5 bases). The CDR3 has 16 amino acids. The germline gives CDR1 ENHRY, CDR2 SYGVKD. Trimming pared 2 bases from V and 2 bases from J, leaving 15 bases between.

The chain has TRBV5-1 and TRBJ2-3; possibly TRBD1 for D (6 bases). This CDR3 spans 16 amino acids. Germline V lookup: CDR1 SGHRS, CDR2 YFSETQ. V lost 4 bases to trimming and J lost 6 bases, with 21 bases between them. Here the CDR3 DNA reads TGCGCCAGCAGCGGGATCACTAGGGGGAGTTCGGATACGCAGTATTTT. Amino acids: CASSGITRGSSDTQYF.

The J gene is TRBJ2-7, the V gene TRBV30; the D is unclear. CDR1 is GTSNPN, CDR2 SVGIG, per germline (reference sequence). The CDR3 length is 12 residues. Between the trimmed V and J ends, which lost 2 bases and 2 bases, there was a span of 7 bases. CDR3 sequence (DNA): TGTGCCTGGAGTAGGCGGACCTACGAGCAGTACTTC. This encodes CAWSRRTYEQYF.

The CDR3: CASSLAGDNYGYTF. The CDR3 nucleotides read TGTGCCAGCAGCTTGGCAGGGGACAACTATGGCTACACCTTC. The chain employs TRBV5-6 and TRBJ1-2, with D perhaps TRBD1 (6 bases). The germline V gene encodes CDR1 SGHDT and CDR2 YYEEEE. The CDR3 loop spans 14 amino acids. V was trimmed by 0 bases and J by 2 bases, leaving 8 bases between them.